This T cell receptor beta chain comes out of a study of T cell changes during pregnancy in multiple sclerosis. Here immunoSEQ multiplex PCR was the method, and the copy in TCRdb shows in-frame clones only, minus some. Of 35,000 to 50,000 clones listed, roughly 92% are singletons. Germline V gives CDR1 SGHRS, CDR2 YFSETQ. Trimming stripped 1 base from V and 4 bases from J, with 19 bases between. This CDR3 contains 17 residues. This clone was seen a single time. The chain combines TRBV5-1 with TRBJ2-3; a possible D gene is TRBD1 (6 bases). The TCR originated in a female donor with multiple sclerosis, enrolled in a pregnancy study. Sequenced material: CD4+ T cells from peripheral blood mononuclear cells, taken in the first trimester of pregnancy. In nucleotides, the CDR3 is TGCGCCAGCAGCTTGAGTGCACAGGGTCCCACCCCAGATACGCAGTATTTT. Translation gives CASSLSAQGPTPDTQYF.